Listed here is a single T cell receptor (beta chain). Antigen unknown. This CDR3 comprises 13 residues. Germline V gene data show CDR1 as SGHTA and CDR2 as FQGNSA. V dropped 3 bases and J dropped 4 bases, with 9 bases sitting between them. This specimen comes from a study of T-cell reconstitution after alpha-beta-depleted transplantation in children. Study-level findings and limits: Recipient T cells and thymic progenitors that survived were the source of the high TCRbeta diversity seen at day 60 in some patients. Several hundred rapidly expanded clones from non-depleted graft cells reportedly supplied alpha-beta T cells about two months post-transplant.

Unique molecular identifiers featured in how the TCRbeta library was prepared. A single record per CDR3 protein comes from TCRdb applying MiXCR to the PCR reads. Of about 98,000 distinct CDR3 sequences in the sample, more than 20% are singletons; the top ten hold about 20%. V gene TRBV7-2 combines with J gene TRBJ2-5; D is uncertain. This clonotype was sampled from a boy under 10 years old with acute lymphoblastic leukemia, due to receive a stem cell transplant. Here the sequenced sample was PBMCs, taken before TCRalphabeta/CD19-depleted stem cell transplant. The CDR3 nucleotides read TGTGCCAGCAGCTTCGGGTTTTCAGAGACCCAGTACTTC. Translated: CASSFGFSETQYF.